This T cell receptor beta chain is from a study of PD-L1 blockade in urothelial cancer. Per germline, CDR1 LNHDA and CDR2 SQIVND (reference sequence). Trimming took 7 bases from V and 2 from J; bases not matched to a gene: 4. The CDR3 length is 14 residues. Indicated time point: peripheral blood 6 weeks after treatment start. TCRdb's table, derived via immunoSEQ multiplex PCR, lists solely in-frame clones and lacks some. Of about 91,000 clones listed, around four fifths are singletons. This chain joins TRBV19 and TRBJ1-5, with 8 bases aligning to TRBD1. The sequence was collected from a man in his 70s with urothelial cancer. The source was PBMCs, collected around atezolizumab (anti-PD-L1) treatment. The CDR3 loop reads CASTLTGGNQPQHF. The CDR3 region has the DNA TGTGCCAGTACCCTGACAGGGGGCAATCAGCCCCAGCATTTT.